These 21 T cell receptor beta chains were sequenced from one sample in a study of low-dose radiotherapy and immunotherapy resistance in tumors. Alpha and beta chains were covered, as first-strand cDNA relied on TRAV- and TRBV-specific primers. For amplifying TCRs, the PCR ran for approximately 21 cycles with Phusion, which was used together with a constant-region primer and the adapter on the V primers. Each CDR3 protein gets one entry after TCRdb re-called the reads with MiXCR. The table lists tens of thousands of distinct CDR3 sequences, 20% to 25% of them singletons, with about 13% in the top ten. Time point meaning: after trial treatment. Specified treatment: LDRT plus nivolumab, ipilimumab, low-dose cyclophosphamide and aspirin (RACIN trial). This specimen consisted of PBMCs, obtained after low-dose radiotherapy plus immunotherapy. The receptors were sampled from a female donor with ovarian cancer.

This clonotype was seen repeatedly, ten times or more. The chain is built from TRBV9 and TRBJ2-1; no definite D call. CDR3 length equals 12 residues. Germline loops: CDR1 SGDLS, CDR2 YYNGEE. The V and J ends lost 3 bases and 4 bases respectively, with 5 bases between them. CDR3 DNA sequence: TGTGCCAGCAGCGGACTGTACAATGAGCAGTTCTTC. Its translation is CASSGLYNEQFF.

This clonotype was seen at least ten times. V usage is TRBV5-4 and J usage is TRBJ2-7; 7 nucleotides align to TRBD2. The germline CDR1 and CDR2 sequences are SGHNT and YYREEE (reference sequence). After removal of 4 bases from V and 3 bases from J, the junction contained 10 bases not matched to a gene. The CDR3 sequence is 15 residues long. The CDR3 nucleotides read TGTGCCAGCAGCGAAAAGGGGAGGGCCCTCTACGAGCAGTACTTC. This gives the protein CASSEKGRALYEQYF. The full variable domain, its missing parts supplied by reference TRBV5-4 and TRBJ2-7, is ETGVTQSPTHLIKTRGQQVTLRCSSQSGHNTVSWYQQALGQGPQFIFQYYREEENGRGNFPPRFSGLQFPNYSSELNVNALELDDSALYLCASSEKGRALYEQYFGPGTRLTVT.

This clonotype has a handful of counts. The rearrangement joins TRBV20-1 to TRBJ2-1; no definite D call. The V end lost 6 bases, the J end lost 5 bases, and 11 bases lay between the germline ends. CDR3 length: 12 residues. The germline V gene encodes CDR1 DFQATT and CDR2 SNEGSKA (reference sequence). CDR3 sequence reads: CSANGVDNEQFF. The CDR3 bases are TGCAGTGCCAACGGTGTTGACAATGAGCAGTTCTTC.

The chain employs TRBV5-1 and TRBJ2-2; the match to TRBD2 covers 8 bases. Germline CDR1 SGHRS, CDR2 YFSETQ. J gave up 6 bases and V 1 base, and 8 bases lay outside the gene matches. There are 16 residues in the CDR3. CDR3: CASSLSETSVAGELFF. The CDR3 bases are TGCGCCAGCAGCTTGTCTGAGACTAGCGTGGCCGGGGAGCTGTTTTTT.

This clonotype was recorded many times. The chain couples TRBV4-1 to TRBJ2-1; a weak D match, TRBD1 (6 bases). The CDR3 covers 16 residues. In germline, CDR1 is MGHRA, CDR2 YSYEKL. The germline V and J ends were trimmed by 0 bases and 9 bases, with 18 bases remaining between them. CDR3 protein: CASSQERQGLSSEQFF. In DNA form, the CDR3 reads TGCGCCAGCAGCCAAGAGCGGCAGGGGTTGAGTAGTGAGCAGTTCTTC.

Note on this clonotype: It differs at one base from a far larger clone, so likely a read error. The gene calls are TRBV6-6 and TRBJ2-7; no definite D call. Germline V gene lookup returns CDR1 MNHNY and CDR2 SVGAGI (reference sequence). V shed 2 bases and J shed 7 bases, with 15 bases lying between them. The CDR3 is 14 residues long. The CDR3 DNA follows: TGTGCCAGCAGTTACACAGCTGGGTTCGGGGAGCAGTACTTC. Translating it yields CASSYTAGFGEQYF.

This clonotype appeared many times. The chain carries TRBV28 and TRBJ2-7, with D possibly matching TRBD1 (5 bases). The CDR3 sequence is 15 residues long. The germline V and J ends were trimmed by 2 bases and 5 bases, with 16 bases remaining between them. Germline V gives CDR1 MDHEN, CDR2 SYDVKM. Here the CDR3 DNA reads TGTGCCAGCAGTTTAGCACGGACACCTCGGGACGAGCAGTACTTC. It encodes CASSLARTPRDEQYF.

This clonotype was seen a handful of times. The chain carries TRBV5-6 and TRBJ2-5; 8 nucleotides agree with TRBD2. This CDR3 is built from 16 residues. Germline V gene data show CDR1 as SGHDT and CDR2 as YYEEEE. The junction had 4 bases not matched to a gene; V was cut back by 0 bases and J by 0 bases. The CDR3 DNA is TGTGCCAGCAGCTTGGTAACTAGCGGTCACCAAGAGACCCAGTACTTC. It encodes CASSLVTSGHQETQYF.

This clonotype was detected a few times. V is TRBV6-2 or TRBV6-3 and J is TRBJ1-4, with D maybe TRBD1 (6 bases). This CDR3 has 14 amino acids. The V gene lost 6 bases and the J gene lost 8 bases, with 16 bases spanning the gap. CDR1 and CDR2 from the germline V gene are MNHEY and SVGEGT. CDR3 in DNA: TGTGCCAGCAGACCCCGAGGGGGGGTAGAAAAACTGTTTTTT. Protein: CASRPRGGVEKLFF.

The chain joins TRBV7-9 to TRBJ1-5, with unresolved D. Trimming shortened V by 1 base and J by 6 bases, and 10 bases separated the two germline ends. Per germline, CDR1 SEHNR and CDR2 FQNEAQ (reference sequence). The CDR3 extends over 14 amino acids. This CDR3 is CASSLEGGSQPQHF. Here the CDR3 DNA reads TGTGCCAGCAGCTTAGAGGGAGGGAGTCAGCCCCAGCATTTT.

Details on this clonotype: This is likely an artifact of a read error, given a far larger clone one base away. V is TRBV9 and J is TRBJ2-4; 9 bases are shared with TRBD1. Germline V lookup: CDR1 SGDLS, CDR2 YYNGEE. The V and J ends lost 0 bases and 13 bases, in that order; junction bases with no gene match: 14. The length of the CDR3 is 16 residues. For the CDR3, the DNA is TGTGCCAGCAGCGTAGAGGGGACAGGGACCCCCAATGAGCAGTACTTC. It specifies CASSVEGTGTPNEQYF.

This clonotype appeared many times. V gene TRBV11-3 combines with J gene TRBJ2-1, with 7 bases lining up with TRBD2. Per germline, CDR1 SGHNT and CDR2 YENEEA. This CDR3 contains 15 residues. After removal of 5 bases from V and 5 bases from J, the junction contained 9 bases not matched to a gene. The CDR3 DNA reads TGTGCCAGCAGCACCCGTAGCGGGTACCACAATGAGCAGTTCTTC. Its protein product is CASSTRSGYHNEQFF.

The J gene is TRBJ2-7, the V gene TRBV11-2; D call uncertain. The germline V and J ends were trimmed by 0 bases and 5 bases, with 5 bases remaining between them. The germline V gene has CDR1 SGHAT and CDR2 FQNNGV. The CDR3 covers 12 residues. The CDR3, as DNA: TGTGCCAGCAGCTTAGATCGCCACGAGCAGTACTTC. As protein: CASSLDRHEQYF.

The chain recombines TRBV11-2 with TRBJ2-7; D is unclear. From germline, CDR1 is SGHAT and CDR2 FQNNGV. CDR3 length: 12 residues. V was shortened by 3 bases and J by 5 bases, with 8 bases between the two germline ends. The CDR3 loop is CASSFNEDEQYF. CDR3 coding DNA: TGTGCCAGCAGCTTCAATGAGGACGAGCAGTACTTC.

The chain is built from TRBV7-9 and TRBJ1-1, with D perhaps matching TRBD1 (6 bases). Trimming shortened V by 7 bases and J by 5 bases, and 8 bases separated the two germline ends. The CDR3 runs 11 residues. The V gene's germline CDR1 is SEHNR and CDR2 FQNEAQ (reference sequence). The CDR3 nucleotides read TGTGCCAGCATTCAGGGGACTGAAGCTTTCTTT. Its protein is CASIQGTEAFF.

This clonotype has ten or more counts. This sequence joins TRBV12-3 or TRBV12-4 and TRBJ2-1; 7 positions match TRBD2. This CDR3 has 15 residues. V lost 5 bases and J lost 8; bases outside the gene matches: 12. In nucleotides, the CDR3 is TGTGCCAGCAGTCCCCTAGCGGTGGGTGGCTATGAGCAGTTCTTC. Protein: CASSPLAVGGYEQFF.

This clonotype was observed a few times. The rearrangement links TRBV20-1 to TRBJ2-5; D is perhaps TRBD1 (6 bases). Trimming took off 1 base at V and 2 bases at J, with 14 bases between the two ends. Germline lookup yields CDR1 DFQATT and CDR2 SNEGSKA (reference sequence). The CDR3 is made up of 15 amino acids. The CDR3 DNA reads TGCAGTGCTAGAGGCAGTCCCAGGGGTCAAGAGACCCAGTACTTC. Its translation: CSARGSPRGQETQYF.

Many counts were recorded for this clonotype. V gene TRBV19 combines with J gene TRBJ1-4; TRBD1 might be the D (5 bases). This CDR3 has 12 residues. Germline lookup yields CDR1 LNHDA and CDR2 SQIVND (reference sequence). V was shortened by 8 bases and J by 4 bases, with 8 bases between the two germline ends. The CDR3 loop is CASEGNNEKLFF. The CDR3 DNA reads TGTGCCAGTGAGGGGAATAATGAAAAACTGTTTTTT.

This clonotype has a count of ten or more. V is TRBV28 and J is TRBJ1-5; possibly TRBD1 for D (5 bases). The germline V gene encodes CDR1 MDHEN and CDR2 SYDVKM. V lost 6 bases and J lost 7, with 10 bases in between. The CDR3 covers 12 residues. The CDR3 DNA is TGTGCCAGCAGGTCAGGGAACCAGCCCCAGCATTTT. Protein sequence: CASRSGNQPQHF.

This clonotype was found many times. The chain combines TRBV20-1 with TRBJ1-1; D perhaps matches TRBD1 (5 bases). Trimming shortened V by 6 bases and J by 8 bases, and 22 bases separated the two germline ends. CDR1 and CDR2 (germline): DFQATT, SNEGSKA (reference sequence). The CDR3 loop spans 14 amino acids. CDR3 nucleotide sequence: TGCAGTGCAGCGACTAGGAGCGGGGCTGCGGAAGCTTTCTTT. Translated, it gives CSAATRSGAAEAFF.

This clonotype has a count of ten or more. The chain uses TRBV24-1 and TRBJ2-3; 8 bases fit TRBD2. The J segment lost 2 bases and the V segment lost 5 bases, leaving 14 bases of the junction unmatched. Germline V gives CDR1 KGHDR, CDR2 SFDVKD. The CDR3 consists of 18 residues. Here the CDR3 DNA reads TGTGCCACCAGTGCCACGACGGGAGCGGGAGCCGACACAGATACGCAGTATTTT. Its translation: CATSATTGAGADTDTQYF.